This TCR beta chain was captured in a study of blood T cells in healthy people across ages. Total RNA was extracted at no less than 5.5 micrograms per sample. Notes on the study in general: Getting older went along with TCR beta diversity per million T cells dropping roughly linearly.

PCR was performed a second time for 7 to 11 cycles using a sample-barcoded 5' primer and a J-beta primer mix. Every sample gave at least 2.5 million paired-end reads containing CDR3. TCRdb re-analysed the 5' RACE reads in MiXCR, keeping a single row per CDR3 protein. Of over a million distinct CDR3 sequences in the sample, around 55% are singletons; the top ten hold roughly 6.3%. Comments on this clonotype: Its antigen remains unknown.

This TCR was recovered from a man aged 18 to 29 in good health. The sequencing sample was made of blood.

CDR3 DNA sequence: TGTGCCAGCAGTGCGCTCCCTAGGTCCTACGAGCAGTACTTC. It translates to CASSALPRSYEQYF. The rearrangement uses TRBV6-6 and TRBJ2-7, with unresolved D. Germline V CDR1 and CDR2: MNHNY, SVGAGI (reference sequence). Trimming removed 5 bases at V and 1 base at J, with 12 bases between. The CDR3 is made up of 14 amino acids.